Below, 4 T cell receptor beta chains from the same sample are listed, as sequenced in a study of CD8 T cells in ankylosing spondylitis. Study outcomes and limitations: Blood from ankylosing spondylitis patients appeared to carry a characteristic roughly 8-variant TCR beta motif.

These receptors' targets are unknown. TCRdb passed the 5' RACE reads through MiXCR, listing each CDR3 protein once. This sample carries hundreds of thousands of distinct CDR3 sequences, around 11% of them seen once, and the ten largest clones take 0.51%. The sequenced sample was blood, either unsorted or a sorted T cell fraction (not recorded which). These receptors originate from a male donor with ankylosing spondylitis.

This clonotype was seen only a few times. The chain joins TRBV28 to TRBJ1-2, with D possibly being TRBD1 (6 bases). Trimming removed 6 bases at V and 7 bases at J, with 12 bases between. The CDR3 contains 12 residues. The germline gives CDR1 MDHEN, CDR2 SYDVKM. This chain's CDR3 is CASSYRVVGYTF. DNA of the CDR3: TGTGCCAGCAGCTACAGGGTTGTTGGCTACACCTTC.

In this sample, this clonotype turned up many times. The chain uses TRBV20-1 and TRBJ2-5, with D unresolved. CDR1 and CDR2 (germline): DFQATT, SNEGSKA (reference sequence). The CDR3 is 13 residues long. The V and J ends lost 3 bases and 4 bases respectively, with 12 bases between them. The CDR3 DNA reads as TGCAGTGCTAGTTGGGGTAGGCGAGAGACCCAGTACTTC. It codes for CSASWGRRETQYF.

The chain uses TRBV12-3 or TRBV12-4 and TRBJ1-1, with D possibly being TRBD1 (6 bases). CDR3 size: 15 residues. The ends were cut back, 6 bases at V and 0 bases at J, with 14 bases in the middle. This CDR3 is CASRTTGHLNTEAFF. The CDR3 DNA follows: TGTGCCAGCAGGACGACGGGACATTTGAACACTGAAGCTTTCTTT.

In nucleotides, the CDR3 is TGCGCCAGCAGCCAAGCTCCCGCGGGGGCAAATCTCTACGAGCAGTACTTC. This sequence encodes CASSQAPAGANLYEQYF. V and J are TRBV4-1 and TRBJ2-7; TRBD2 might be the D (7 bases). This CDR3 is built from 17 residues. The germline V gene encodes CDR1 MGHRA and CDR2 YSYEKL. Deletions cut 1 base from V and 3 bases from J, with 19 bases between.